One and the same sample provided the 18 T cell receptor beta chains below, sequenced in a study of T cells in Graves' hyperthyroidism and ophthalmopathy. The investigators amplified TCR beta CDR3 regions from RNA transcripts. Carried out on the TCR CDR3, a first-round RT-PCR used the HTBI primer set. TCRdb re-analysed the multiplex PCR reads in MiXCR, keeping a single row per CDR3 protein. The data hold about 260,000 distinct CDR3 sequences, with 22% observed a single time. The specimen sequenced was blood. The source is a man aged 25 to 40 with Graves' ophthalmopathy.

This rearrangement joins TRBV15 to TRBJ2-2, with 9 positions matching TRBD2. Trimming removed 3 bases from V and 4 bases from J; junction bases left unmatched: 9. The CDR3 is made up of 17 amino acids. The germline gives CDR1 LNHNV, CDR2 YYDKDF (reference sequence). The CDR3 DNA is TGTGCCACCAGCAGGGCCGCTAGCGGGACGACCACCGGGGAGCTGTTTTTT. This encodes CATSRAASGTTTGELFF. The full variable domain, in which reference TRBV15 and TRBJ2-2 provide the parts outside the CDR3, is DAMVIQNPRYQVTQFGKPVTLSCSQTLNHNVMYWYQQKSSQAPKLLFHYYDKDFNNEADTPDNFQSRRPNTSFCFLDIRSPGLGDTAMYLCATSRAASGTTTGELFFGEGSRLTVL.

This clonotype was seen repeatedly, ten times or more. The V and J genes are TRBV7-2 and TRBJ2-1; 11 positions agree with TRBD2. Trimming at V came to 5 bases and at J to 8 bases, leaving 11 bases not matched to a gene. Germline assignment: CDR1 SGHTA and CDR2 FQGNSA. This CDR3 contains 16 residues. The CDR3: CASSKRASGRSHEQFF. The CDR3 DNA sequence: TGTGCCAGCAGCAAGCGGGCTAGCGGGAGGAGCCATGAGCAGTTCTTC.

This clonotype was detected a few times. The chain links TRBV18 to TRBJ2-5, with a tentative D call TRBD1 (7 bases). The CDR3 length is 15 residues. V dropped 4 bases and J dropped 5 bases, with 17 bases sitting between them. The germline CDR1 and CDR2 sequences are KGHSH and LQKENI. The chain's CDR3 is CASSLLWTGGETQYF. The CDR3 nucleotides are TGTGCCAGCTCACTACTGTGGACAGGAGGGGAGACCCAGTACTTC.

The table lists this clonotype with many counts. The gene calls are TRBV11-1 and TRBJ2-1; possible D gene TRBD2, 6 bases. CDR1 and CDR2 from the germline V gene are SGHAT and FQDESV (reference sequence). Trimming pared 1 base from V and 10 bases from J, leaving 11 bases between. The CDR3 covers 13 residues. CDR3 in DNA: TGTGCCAGCAGCTTAGTCCGCGCGGGGGAGCAGTTCTTC. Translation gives CASSLVRAGEQFF.

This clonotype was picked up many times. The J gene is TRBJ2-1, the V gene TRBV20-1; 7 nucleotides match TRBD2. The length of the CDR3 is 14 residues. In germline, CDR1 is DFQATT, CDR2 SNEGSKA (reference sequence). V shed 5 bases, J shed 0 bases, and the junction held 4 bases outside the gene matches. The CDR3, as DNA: TGCAGTGCTTTAGCGGGCAGCTCCTACAATGAGCAGTTCTTC. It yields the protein CSALAGSSYNEQFF.

The CDR3 region is CASSSTNEQYF. Written as DNA, the CDR3 is TGTGCCAGCAGTTCGACTAACGAGCAGTACTTC. The chain couples TRBV27 to TRBJ2-7; D is possibly TRBD2 (5 bases). Trimming removed 4 bases at V and 5 bases at J, with 6 bases between. Germline CDR1 and CDR2: MNHEY and SMNVEV (reference sequence). The CDR3 extends over 11 amino acids.

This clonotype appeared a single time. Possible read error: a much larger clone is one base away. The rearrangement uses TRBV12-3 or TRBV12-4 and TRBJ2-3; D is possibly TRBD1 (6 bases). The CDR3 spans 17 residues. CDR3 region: CASRPNLGGYGTNTQYF. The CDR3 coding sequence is TGTGCCAGCAGGCCAAATTTAGGGGGATATGGCACAAATACGCAGTATTTT.

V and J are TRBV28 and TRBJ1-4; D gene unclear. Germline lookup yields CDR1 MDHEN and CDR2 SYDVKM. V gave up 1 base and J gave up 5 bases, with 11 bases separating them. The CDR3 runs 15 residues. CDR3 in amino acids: CASSLSGRPNEKLFF. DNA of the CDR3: TGTGCCAGCAGTTTATCGGGGAGACCGAATGAAAAACTGTTTTTT.

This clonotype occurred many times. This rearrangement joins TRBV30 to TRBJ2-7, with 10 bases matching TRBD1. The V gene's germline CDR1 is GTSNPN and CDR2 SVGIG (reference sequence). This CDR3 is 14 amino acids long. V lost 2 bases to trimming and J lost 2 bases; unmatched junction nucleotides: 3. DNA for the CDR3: TGTGCCTGGAGTAGGGACAGGGGCGCCTACGAGCAGTACTTC. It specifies CAWSRDRGAYEQYF.

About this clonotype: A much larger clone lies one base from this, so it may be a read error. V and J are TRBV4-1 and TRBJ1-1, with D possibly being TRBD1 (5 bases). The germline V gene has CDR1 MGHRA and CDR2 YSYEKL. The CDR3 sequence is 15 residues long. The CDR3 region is CASSQDEQANTEALF. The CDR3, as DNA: TGCGCCAGCAGCCAAGATGAACAGGCGAACACTGAAGCTCTCTTT.

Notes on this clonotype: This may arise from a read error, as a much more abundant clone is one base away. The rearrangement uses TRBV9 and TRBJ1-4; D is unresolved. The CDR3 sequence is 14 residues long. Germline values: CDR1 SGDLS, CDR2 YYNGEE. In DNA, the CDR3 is TGTGCCAGCAGCCGAGGCGAGGGTAATGAAAATCTGTTTTTT. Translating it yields CASSRGEGNENLFF. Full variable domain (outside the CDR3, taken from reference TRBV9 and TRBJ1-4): DSGVTQTPKHLITATGQRVTLRCSPRSGDLSVYWYQQSLDQGLQFLIQYYNGEERAKGNILERFSAQQFPDLHSELNLSSLELGDSALYFCASSRGEGNENLFFGSGTQLSVL.

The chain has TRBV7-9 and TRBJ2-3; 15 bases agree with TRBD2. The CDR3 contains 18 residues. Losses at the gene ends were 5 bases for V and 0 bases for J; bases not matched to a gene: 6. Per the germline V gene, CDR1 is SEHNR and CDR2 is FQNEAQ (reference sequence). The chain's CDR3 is CASSRGLAGGSSTDTQYF. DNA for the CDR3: TGTGCCAGCAGCCGAGGACTAGCGGGAGGGTCTAGCACAGATACGCAGTATTTT.

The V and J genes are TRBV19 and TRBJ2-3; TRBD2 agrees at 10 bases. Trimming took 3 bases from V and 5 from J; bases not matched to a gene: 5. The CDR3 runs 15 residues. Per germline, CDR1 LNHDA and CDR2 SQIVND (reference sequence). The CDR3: CASSIGAGGGDTQYF. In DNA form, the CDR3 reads TGTGCCAGTAGTATCGGAGCGGGAGGGGGAGATACGCAGTATTTT. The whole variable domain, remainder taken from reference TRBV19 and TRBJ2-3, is DGGITQSPKYLFRKEGQNVTLSCEQNLNHDAMYWYRQDPGQGLRLIYYSQIVNDFQKGDIAEGYSVSREKKESFPLTVTSAQKNPTAFYLCASSIGAGGGDTQYFGPGTRLTVL.

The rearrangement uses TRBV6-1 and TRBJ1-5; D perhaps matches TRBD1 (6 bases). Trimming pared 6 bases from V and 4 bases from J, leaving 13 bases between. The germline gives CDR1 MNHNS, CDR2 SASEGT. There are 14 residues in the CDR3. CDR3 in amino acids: CASSKQTGNQPQHF. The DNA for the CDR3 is TGTGCCAGCAGCAAACAAACAGGGAATCAGCCCCAGCATTTT.

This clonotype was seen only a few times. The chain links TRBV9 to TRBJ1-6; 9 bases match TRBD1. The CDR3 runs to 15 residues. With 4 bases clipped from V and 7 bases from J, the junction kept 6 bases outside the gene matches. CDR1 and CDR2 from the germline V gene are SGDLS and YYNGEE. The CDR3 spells CASSITGTGNSPLHF. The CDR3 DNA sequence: TGTGCCAGCAGCATTACCGGGACAGGGAATTCACCCCTCCACTTT. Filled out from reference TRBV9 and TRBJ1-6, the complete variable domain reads DSGVTQTPKHLITATGQRVTLRCSPRSGDLSVYWYQQSLDQGLQFLIQYYNGEERAKGNILERFSAQQFPDLHSELNLSSLELGDSALYFCASSITGTGNSPLHFGNGTRLTVT.

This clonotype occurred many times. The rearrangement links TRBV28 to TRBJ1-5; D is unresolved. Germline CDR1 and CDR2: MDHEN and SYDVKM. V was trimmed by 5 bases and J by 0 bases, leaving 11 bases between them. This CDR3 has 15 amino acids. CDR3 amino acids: CASSRRGASNQPQHF. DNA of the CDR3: TGTGCCAGCAGTCGGCGGGGAGCTAGCAATCAGCCCCAGCATTTT.

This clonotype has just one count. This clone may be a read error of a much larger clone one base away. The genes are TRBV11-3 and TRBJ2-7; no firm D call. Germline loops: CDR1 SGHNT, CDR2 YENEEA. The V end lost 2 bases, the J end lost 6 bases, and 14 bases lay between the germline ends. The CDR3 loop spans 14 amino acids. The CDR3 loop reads CASSLRFGACEQYF. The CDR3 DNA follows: TGTGCCAGCAGCTTAAGGTTCGGAGCCTGCGAGCAGTACTTC.

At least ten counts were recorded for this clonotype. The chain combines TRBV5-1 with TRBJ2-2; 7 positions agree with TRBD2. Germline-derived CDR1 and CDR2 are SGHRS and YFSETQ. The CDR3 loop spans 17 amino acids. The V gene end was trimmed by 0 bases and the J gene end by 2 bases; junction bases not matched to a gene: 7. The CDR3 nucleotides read TGCGCCAGCAGCTTGGTTCAGTTGGGACTAAACACCGGGGAGCTGTTTTTT. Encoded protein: CASSLVQLGLNTGELFF. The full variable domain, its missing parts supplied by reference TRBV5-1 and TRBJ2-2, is KAGVTQTPRYLIKTRGQQVTLSCSPISGHRSVSWYQQTPGQGLQFLFEYFSETQRNKGNFPGRFSGRQFSNSRSEMNVSTLELGDSALYLCASSLVQLGLNTGELFFGEGSRLTVL.